This TCR beta chain stems from a study of blood T cell repertoires in COVID-19. This CDR3 spans 14 amino acids. Germline V gives CDR1 LNHDA, CDR2 SQIVND (reference sequence). V shed 6 bases and J 8 bases; nucleotides not matched to a gene: 5. Generated by immunoSEQ multiplex PCR, the TCRdb table keeps only in-frame clones and is missing some. The repertoire consists of about 70,000 clones, with under 80% occurring once and the leading ten covering 9.5% to 10%. V gene TRBV19 combines with J gene TRBJ2-1; 12 bases map to TRBD2. The source material was peripheral blood. This receptor was taken from a human donor in a cohort sampled during active COVID-19. In DNA, the CDR3 is TGTGCCAGTAGGGCTAGCGGGGGGGCATATGAGCAGTTCTTC. As protein: CASRASGGAYEQFF.